The rows below give T cell receptor beta chains drawn from one sample of a study of cytomegalovirus exposure and HLA in healthy donors. Profiling relied on immunoSEQ multiplex PCR, and the TCRdb table lists in-frame clones only, not all of them. The sample shows 150,000 to 200,000 clones, around 82% of them seen only once. Material: PBMCs. These receptors all come from a woman in her 30s in good health and CMV-seropositive. Each CDR3 is given with its conserved first and last residue. A D gene is named only where the DNA matches it firmly. Rows give clone size only sometimes, using once, few, many, or a class for an expanded clone.

d_gene	v_gene	abundance	j_gene	CDR3nt	CDR3aa
TRBD2	TRBV5-5	.	TRBJ2-7	TGTGCCAGCAGCTTGGAACCTAGCGGGGGCTACGAGCAGTACTTC	CASSLEPSGGYEQYF
.	TRBV2	.	TRBJ2-2	TGTGCCAGCAGTGAACAGGGAGGATGGACCGGGGAGCTGTTTTTT	CASSEQGGWTGELFF
TRBD1	TRBV19	.	TRBJ2-7	TGTGCCACCCAGGCAGGGGGCCTCTACGAGCAGTACTTC	CATQAGGLYEQYF
.	TRBV7-2	.	TRBJ2-5	TGTGCCAGCAGCTTAGCGGCGGCGGGGGCTCGGGAGACCCAGTACTTC	CASSLAAAGARETQYF
.	TRBV5-4	.	TRBJ1-2	TGTGCCAGCCGAGCAGGGGCCAACTATGGCTACACCTTC	CASRAGANYGYTF
TRBD1	TRBV28	once	TRBJ1-6	TGTGCCAGCAGTCCCCAGACAGGGTACAATTCACCCCTCCACTTT	CASSPQTGYNSPLHF
TRBD2	TRBV7-9	.	TRBJ2-3	TGTGCCAGCAGTGGGTCTAGCGGGGAACTCACAGATACGCAGTATTTT	CASSGSSGELTDTQYF
TRBD2	TRBV10-1	few	TRBJ2-1	TGCGCCAGCAGTGAGTTGACTAGCGGGGGGGCAGGTGAGCAGTTCTTC	CASSELTSGGAGEQFF
TRBD1	TRBV28	.	TRBJ2-5	TGTGCCAGCAGTCGCGGACAGGGTCGGGAGACCCAGTACTTC	CASSRGQGRETQYF
TRBD2	TRBV4-3	.	TRBJ2-5	TGCGCCAGCAGCCAAGATCCCGCTAGCGGTGGTGGGTCAGAGACCCAGTACTTC	CASSQDPASGGGSETQYF
TRBD1	TRBV28	.	TRBJ2-2	TGTGCCAGCGACGGGACAGGGCGGGTCGGGGAGCTGTTTTTT	CASDGTGRVGELFF
TRBD1	TRBV7-8	.	TRBJ1-5	TGTGCCAGCAGCAGGACAGGGGTTGGCAATCAGCCCCAGCATTTT	CASSRTGVGNQPQHF
.	TRBV7-6	.	TRBJ2-7	TGTGCCAGCAGCCCTGCGTACGGGGATTTCAGCGAGCAGTACTTC	CASSPAYGDFSEQYF
.	TRBV19	few	TRBJ2-7	TGTGCCAGTAGTATAGAGGGCACCACCTACGAGCAGTACTTC	CASSIEGTTYEQYF